This T cell receptor (beta chain) was sequenced during a study of shared clonotypes between healthy human individuals. Study findings and constraints: Clonotypes that were shared across a few donors made up approximately 5% of naive CD4 clonotypes.

Assay runs were performed at deep level. The table came from immunoSEQ multiplex PCR; TCRdb's copy has only in-frame clones and leaves some out. This sample has over 800,000 clones, with 92% found just once. Naive CD8 populations comprised CD45RO-negative cells positively selected for CCR7, excluding terminally differentiated effector memory CD45RA+ cells. Only one count was recorded for this clone. Its specificity is unknown. The sample holds other DNA sequences that translate to the same CDR3. Trimming pared 2 bases from V and 0 bases from J, leaving 8 bases between. CDR1 MNHEY and CDR2 SMNVEV come from the germline V gene (reference sequence). This CDR3 is built from 14 residues.

Material: naive CD8+ T cells sorted from blood. This chain uses TRBV27 with TRBJ2-7, with D tentatively TRBD2 (5 bases). The sequence derives from a man aged 30 to 45 in good health. The DNA for the CDR3 is TGTGCCAGCAGTTTAGCGGGTAGCTCCTACGAGCAGTACTTC. Its protein product is CASSLAGSSYEQYF.